This passage covers 2 T cell receptor beta chains from one sample sequenced in a study of human CD8 memory T cell subsets (dated by TCRdb to the early 2020s). A Human TCR Profiling Kit was used to prepare UMI-labeled 5' RACE TCRbeta libraries. Following reprocessing of the reads by TCRdb, the data hold one row per CDR3 protein sequence and no DNA is available. This sample's clone table shows about 3,700 distinct CDR3 sequences. About 20% of the sample comes from the top ten. Sequences were obtained from CD8+ T cells from PBMCs. These receptors were obtained from a human donor in good health.

This CDR3 is CASSQKGVNGETDTQYF. The V and J genes are TRBV3-1 and TRBJ2-3; the TRBD1 assignment by TCRdb is unverifiable without DNA. Germline V gives CDR1 LGHDT, CDR2 YNNKEL (reference sequence). This CDR3 spans 17 amino acids.

V gene TRBV5-1 combines with J gene TRBJ2-1. The CDR3 contains 13 residues. Germline CDR1 is SGHRS and CDR2 is YFSETQ. CDR3: CASSLTDGNEQFF.